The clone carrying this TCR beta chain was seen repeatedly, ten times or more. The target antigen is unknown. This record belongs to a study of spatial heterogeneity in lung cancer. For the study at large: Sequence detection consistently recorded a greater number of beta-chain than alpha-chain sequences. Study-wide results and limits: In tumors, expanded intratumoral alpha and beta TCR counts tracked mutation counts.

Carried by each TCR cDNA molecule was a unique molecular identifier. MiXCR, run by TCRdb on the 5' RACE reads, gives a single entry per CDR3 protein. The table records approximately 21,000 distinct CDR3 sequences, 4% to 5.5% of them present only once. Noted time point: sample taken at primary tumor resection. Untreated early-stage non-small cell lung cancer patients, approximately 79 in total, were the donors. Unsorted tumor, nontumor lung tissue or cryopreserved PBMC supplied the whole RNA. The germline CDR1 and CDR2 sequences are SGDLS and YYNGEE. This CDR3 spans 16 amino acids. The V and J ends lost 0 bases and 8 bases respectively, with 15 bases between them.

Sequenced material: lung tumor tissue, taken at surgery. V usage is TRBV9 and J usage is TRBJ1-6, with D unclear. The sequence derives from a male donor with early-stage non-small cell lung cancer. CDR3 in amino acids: CASSVGLDRSYSPLHF. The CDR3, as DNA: TGTGCCAGCAGCGTAGGATTGGACCGCTCCTATTCACCCCTCCACTTT.